The subject of this entry is one T cell receptor (beta chain). The data were obtained in a study of blood T cell repertoires in COVID-19. Study overall: T cells, B-cell-depleted T cells, or PBMCs supplied cDNA or gDNA.

In the original processing: For nucleated cells, counts were estimated from reference gene primer amplification. TCRdb's table, derived via immunoSEQ multiplex PCR, lists solely in-frame clones and lacks some. D and trimming were read from the DNA, whereas the V and J calls and clone size are those reported in that table. Among some 240,000 clones listed, around nine tenths were seen once. V was pared by 4 bases and J by 5 bases, with 12 bases of the junction left unmatched. The CDR3 length is 17 residues. Germline CDR1 is SGDLS and CDR2 is YYNGEE. V is TRBV9 and J is TRBJ2-5, with TRBD1 matching 12 bases. The sequenced sample was peripheral blood. This clonotype was sampled from a woman aged 70 to 79 with COVID-19, enrolled during active disease. CDR3 nucleotide sequence: TGTGCCAGCAGCCTCCATAAATCCGGGACAGGGGGCGAGACCCAGTACTTC. Its protein product is CASSLHKSGTGGETQYF.